This T cell receptor (beta chain) was retrieved from a study of T-cell memory formation after mild COVID-19. About the study: For the most part, TCR clusters were specific to one donor.

There are 13 residues in the CDR3. Trimming took off 1 base at V and 2 bases at J, with 4 bases between the two ends. Germline lookup yields CDR1 LGHNA and CDR2 YSLEER. Findings of the study overall: Pre-infection memory already had some responding clones, implying cross-reactive memory joined. Clones contracting over day 15 to 85 were CD4/CD8 balanced, with later expanders leaning CD4+.

UMIs and sample barcodes were carried by the TCR alpha and TCR beta cDNA libraries that 5'RACE produced using constant-segment primers. Using its own MiXCR run on the 5' RACE reads, TCRdb lists one record per CDR3 protein. The sample includes about 290,000 distinct CDR3 sequences, more than 15% of them seen just once. This clonotype has a handful of counts. Its antigen remains unidentified. The chain recombines TRBV4-3 with TRBJ2-3; D uncertain. Specimen: PBMCs or a T cell subset sorted from them (not recorded which). This clonotype was sampled from a man in his late teens or twenties who had mild COVID-19 (a few samples of this study predate the infection). Cell type and time point are not known. CDR3 DNA: TGCGCCAGCAGCCAAGGCATCACAGATACGCAGTATTTT. Its translation is CASSQGITDTQYF.